These T cell receptor beta chains were read from a single sample in a study of T cell responses to AZD1222 COVID-19 vaccine. Profiled with immunoSEQ multiplex PCR; TCRdb holds only in-frame clones, not every one. The top ten hold roughly 4.3% of the sample, which has tens of thousands of clones, 70% to 90% seen once. Sequences were derived from peripheral blood, sampled on day 0 of MenACWY control vaccination. All receptors derive from an adult in good health. Both conserved end residues are part of each CDR3. A D gene is named only where the DNA matches it firmly. Clone size is stated in some rows and not others, as once, few, many or a class when expanded.

TRBV6-5	TRBJ2-6	NA	NA	TGTGCCGGAAATGACCGATCTGGGGCCAACGTCCTGACTTTC	CAGNDRSGANVLTF
TRBV27	TRBJ2-1	NA	NA	TGTGCCAGCAGTTTAGAGGTCCCGGGACGCAATGAGCAGTTCTTC	CASSLEVPGRNEQFF
TRBV5-6	TRBJ2-2	NA	NA	TGTGCCAGCAGCTTGGGGGACGGACTGAGAGGTACCGGGGAGCTGTTTTTT	CASSLGDGLRGTGELFF
TRBV11-2	TRBJ1-2	few	NA	TGTGCCAGCAGCTTAGACGGATTCTATGGCTACACCTTC	CASSLDGFYGYTF
TRBV4-1	TRBJ1-5	NA	TRBD1	TGCGCCAGCAGCCAAGATCGGGACAGGGCTGGTCAGCCCCAGCATTTT	CASSQDRDRAGQPQHF
TRBV5-8	TRBJ2-2	NA	NA	TGTGCCAGCAGGCGACGGGAAGGCACCGGGGAGCTGTTTTTT	CASRRREGTGELFF
TRBV18	TRBJ1-1	NA	NA	TGTGCCAGCTCACCACCGATGACAAACACTGAAGCTTTCTTT	CASSPPMTNTEAFF
TRBV30	TRBJ2-3	NA	NA	TGTGCCTGGAGCGAACAGATAAGCACAGATACGCAGTATTTT	CAWSEQISTDTQYF
TRBV30	TRBJ2-1	NA	NA	TGTGCCTGGAGTGTCATCCAACAGAATGAGCAGTTCTTC	CAWSVIQQNEQFF
TRBV20-1	TRBJ1-2	NA	NA	TGCAGCGGGGGTGAGAACACCTTC	CSGGENTF
TRBV19	TRBJ2-7	NA	TRBD2	TGTGCCAGTAGTATGGGGGGGAGAGGGATCGAGCAGTACTTC	CASSMGGRGIEQYF